These 30 T cell receptor beta chains originate from one sample sequenced in a study of T cell changes during pregnancy in multiple sclerosis. Repertoires were generated with immunoSEQ multiplex PCR, while TCRdb's copy carries only in-frame clones and drops some. This table has about 80,000 clones, approximately 95% appearing once. This specimen consisted of peripheral blood, obtained in the second trimester of pregnancy. These receptors were collected from a female donor in good health, enrolled as a control in a pregnancy study.

The chain uses TRBV13 and TRBJ2-5; D unresolved. Germline lookup yields CDR1 PRHDT and CDR2 FYEKMQ (reference sequence). Deletions cut 0 bases from V and 1 base from J, with 3 bases between. This CDR3 has 13 amino acids. The CDR3 DNA follows: TGTGCCAGCAGCTTAGGCTTCCAAGAGACCCAGTACTTC. It encodes CASSLGFQETQYF. Full variable domain (rest looked up from reference TRBV13 and TRBJ2-5): AAGVIQSPRHLIKEKRETATLKCYPIPRHDTVYWYQQGPGQDPQFLISFYEKMQSDKGSIPDRFSAQQFSDYHSELNMSSLELGDSALYFCASSLGFQETQYFGPGTRLLVL.

V usage is TRBV11-2 and J usage is TRBJ1-2; D unclear. The CDR3 spans 13 residues. The V and J ends lost 5 bases and 3 bases respectively, with 10 bases between them. The V gene's germline CDR1 is SGHAT and CDR2 FQNNGV. The CDR3 DNA sequence: TGTGCCAGCAGCCATACGGTGTACTATGGCTACACCTTC. Residues: CASSHTVYYGYTF.

This clone has more than one count but fewer than ten. The chain recombines TRBV7-9 with TRBJ1-5, with 11 bases aligning to TRBD1. Germline V gene data show CDR1 as SEHNR and CDR2 as FQNEAQ (reference sequence). CDR3 size: 14 residues. Trimming at V came to 3 bases and at J to 9 bases, leaving 4 bases not matched to a gene. CDR3 in amino acids: CASSFGTGGSPQHF. CDR3 nucleotide sequence: TGTGCCAGCAGCTTTGGGACAGGGGGATCGCCCCAGCATTTT.

V and J are TRBV5-1 and TRBJ1-1; 7 bases are a match to TRBD1. This CDR3 is 16 amino acids long. V dropped 3 bases and J dropped 0; count of bases not matched to a gene: 8. The germline V gene encodes CDR1 SGHRS and CDR2 YFSETQ. The CDR3 is CASSWGTVPMNTEAFF. The CDR3 DNA follows: TGCGCCAGCAGCTGGGGGACAGTACCTATGAACACTGAAGCTTTCTTT.

The rearrangement joins TRBV11-2 to TRBJ2-2; D may be TRBD2 (7 bases). Germline V gene lookup returns CDR1 SGHAT and CDR2 FQNNGV. CDR3 length equals 18 residues. The germline V and J ends were trimmed by 0 bases and 2 bases, with 16 bases remaining between them. CDR3 nucleotide sequence: TGTGCCAGCAGCTTAGATCTTCTGGGGGGGCGAAACACCGGGGAGCTGTTTTTT. Translating it yields CASSLDLLGGRNTGELFF.

V usage is TRBV7-9 and J usage is TRBJ1-3; 12 positions match TRBD1. With 5 bases clipped from V and 3 bases from J, the junction kept 5 bases outside the gene matches. The CDR3 runs 16 residues. Germline CDR1 and CDR2: SEHNR and FQNEAQ (reference sequence). DNA for the CDR3: TGTGCCAGCAGCCTAGGGACAGGGGGCTTTGGAAACACCATATATTTT. It is translated as CASSLGTGGFGNTIYF.

The rearrangement joins TRBV13 to TRBJ2-7; no clear D gene. Per germline, CDR1 PRHDT and CDR2 FYEKMQ (reference sequence). This CDR3 spans 12 amino acids. Trimming shortened V by 5 bases and J by 0 bases, and 5 bases separated the two germline ends. The CDR3 reads CASSLSSYEQYF. The CDR3 region has the DNA TGTGCCAGCAGCCTCAGCTCCTACGAGCAGTACTTC.

The chain has TRBV9 and TRBJ2-7; TRBD2 is a possible D gene (6 bases). CDR1 and CDR2 (germline): SGDLS, YYNGEE. V was trimmed by 3 bases and J by 5 bases, leaving 15 bases between them. This CDR3 contains 14 residues. The CDR3 nucleotides read TGTGCCAGCAGCGCCCCCGGGAGTTACAACGAGCAGTACTTC. The encoded protein is CASSAPGSYNEQYF. Drawing the rest from reference TRBV9 and TRBJ2-7, the complete variable domain is DSGVTQTPKHLITATGQRVTLRCSPRSGDLSVYWYQQSLDQGLQFLIQYYNGEERAKGNILERFSAQQFPDLHSELNLSSLELGDSALYFCASSAPGSYNEQYFGPGTRLTVT.

V and J are TRBV30 and TRBJ2-5; a weak D match, TRBD2 (7 bases). V shed 5 bases and J shed 8 bases, with 18 bases lying between them. The germline gives CDR1 GTSNPN, CDR2 SVGIG (reference sequence). The CDR3 is 13 residues long. Written as DNA, the CDR3 is TGTGCCTGGGGAGCGGGACATGAATACACCCAGTACTTC. Amino acids: CAWGAGHEYTQYF.

J is TRBJ2-3 and V is TRBV18; D not certain. The CDR3 has 13 amino acids. Germline lookup yields CDR1 KGHSH and CDR2 LQKENI. The V end was cut by 3 bases, the J end by 0 bases, with 4 bases between. For the CDR3, the DNA is TGTGCCAGCTCACCCTTGAGCACAGATACGCAGTATTTT. It is translated as CASSPLSTDTQYF.

The V and J genes are TRBV29-1 and TRBJ2-2; 9 bases are a match to TRBD2. V shed 5 bases, J shed 3 bases, and the junction held 10 bases outside the gene matches. The CDR3 runs to 16 residues. Germline assignment: CDR1 SQVTM and CDR2 ANQGSEA. CDR3 nucleotides: TGCAGCGTTTCACCAGCGGGAGGCCCGGACACCGGGGAGCTGTTTTTT. Translation gives CSVSPAGGPDTGELFF.

The table lists this clone with a count of one. The chain's CDR3 is CASSIGAAGIAKNIQYF. The CDR3 DNA reads as TGTGCCAGTAGTATAGGGGCGGCAGGGATAGCCAAAAACATTCAGTACTTC. The chain uses TRBV19 and TRBJ2-4, with a tentative D call TRBD1 (5 bases). Germline V gene sequence: CDR1 LNHDA, CDR2 SQIVND (reference sequence). V gave up 1 base and J gave up 0 bases, with 13 bases separating them. The CDR3 has 17 residues.

V is TRBV14 and J is TRBJ2-1; D unresolved. CDR3 length: 13 residues. Germline values: CDR1 SGHDN, CDR2 FVKESK. Trimming pared 2 bases from V and 7 bases from J, leaving 9 bases between. The CDR3, as DNA: TGTGCCAGCAGCCAAATTACAGTGAATGAGCAGTTCTTC. Residues: CASSQITVNEQFF.

This rearrangement joins TRBV4-1 to TRBJ2-3, with a tentative D call TRBD1 (5 bases). Germline assignment: CDR1 MGHRA and CDR2 YSYEKL. The CDR3 is 14 amino acids. The germline V and J ends were trimmed by 1 base and 2 bases, with 7 bases remaining between them. The CDR3 DNA follows: TGCGCCAGCAGCCAAGCAGGGTCCACAGATACGCAGTATTTT. This encodes CASSQAGSTDTQYF.

This chain uses TRBV7-2 with TRBJ2-7, with a weak D call TRBD1 (6 bases). Germline lookup yields CDR1 SGHTA and CDR2 FQGNSA. Trimming cost V 2 bases and J 2 bases, with 10 bases left between them. This CDR3 region has 14 residues. The CDR3 spells CASSLMDSPYEQYF. CDR3 sequence (DNA): TGTGCCAGCAGCTTAATGGACAGCCCCTACGAGCAGTACTTC.

This chain uses TRBV5-1 with TRBJ2-1; 10 bases map to TRBD2. Per germline, CDR1 SGHRS and CDR2 YFSETQ. This CDR3 is 18 amino acids long. Trimming removed 3 bases from V and 7 bases from J; junction bases left unmatched: 16. The DNA of the CDR3 is TGCGCCAGCAGCTACTCTAGCGGGAGTCCAAAAATAGCGAATGAGCAGTTCTTC. It specifies CASSYSSGSPKIANEQFF.

This sequence joins TRBV7-9 and TRBJ2-2; possible D gene TRBD2, 6 bases. Germline V gene data show CDR1 as SEHNR and CDR2 as FQNEAQ (reference sequence). CDR3 size: 16 residues. Trimming left V 1 base short and J 0 bases short, with 9 bases between. The CDR3 sequence: CASSLGGVSNTGELFF. CDR3 bases: TGTGCCAGCAGCTTAGGGGGGGTGTCGAACACCGGGGAGCTGTTTTTT.

The chain is built from TRBV6-1 and TRBJ1-1, with 7 positions matching TRBD1. With V trimmed by 4 bases and J by 3 bases, 8 bases remained unmatched. Germline V gene data show CDR1 as MNHNS and CDR2 as SASEGT. This CDR3 has 15 amino acids. CDR3 amino acids: CASSVGRGTDTEAFF. CDR3 nucleotide sequence: TGTGCCAGCAGTGTGGGCAGGGGGACGGACACTGAAGCTTTCTTT.

The chain couples TRBV5-1 to TRBJ1-1, with 7 bases lining up with TRBD1. Germline V gene lookup returns CDR1 SGHRS and CDR2 YFSETQ. CDR3 size: 14 residues. Germline trimming cut 3 bases from V and 4 bases from J; bases unmatched to any gene: 6. The CDR3 here is CASSSDRVGTEAFF. The CDR3 DNA reads as TGCGCCAGCAGCTCTGACAGGGTCGGCACTGAAGCTTTCTTT.

This chain links TRBV29-1 with TRBJ2-2; 8 bases agree with TRBD1. The CDR3 spans 15 residues. Germline lookup yields CDR1 SQVTM and CDR2 ANQGSEA. J gave up 3 bases and V 3 bases, and 6 bases lay outside the gene matches. In DNA form, the CDR3 reads TGCAGCGTTGAGAGGCGGACAGGGCACACCGGGGAGCTGTTTTTT. Its translation is CSVERRTGHTGELFF.

This chain links TRBV18 with TRBJ2-3, with 8 bases that match TRBD2. With V trimmed by 2 bases and J by 7 bases, 11 bases remained unmatched. This CDR3 has 16 amino acids. Germline CDR1 reads KGHSH; CDR2 reads LQKENI. In DNA form, the CDR3 reads TGTGCCAGCTCACCAACGAGCGGGAGAATGGATTATACGCAGTATTTT. Amino acids: CASSPTSGRMDYTQYF.

The chain is built from TRBV19 and TRBJ1-2, with TRBD1 as a possible D gene (5 bases). Germline V gives CDR1 LNHDA, CDR2 SQIVND (reference sequence). The CDR3 is 13 amino acids. Trimming stripped 4 bases from V and 2 bases from J, with 8 bases between. The CDR3, as DNA: TGTGCCAGTAGTACAGGGTGGAACTATGGCTACACCTTC. Amino acid sequence: CASSTGWNYGYTF.

The chain recombines TRBV11-1 with TRBJ2-1; 8 nucleotides agree with TRBD2. Looked up from germline, CDR1 is SGHAT and CDR2 is FQDESV (reference sequence). V gave up 5 bases and J gave up 9 bases; unmatched junction bases: 12. This CDR3 spans 15 amino acids. CDR3 sequence reads: CASSPWGSGVGEQFF. The DNA for the CDR3 is TGTGCCAGCAGCCCGTGGGGTAGCGGGGTCGGTGAGCAGTTCTTC.

The V call is TRBV7-9, the J call TRBJ1-4, with 8 bases matching TRBD1. There are 14 residues in the CDR3. Germline values: CDR1 SEHNR, CDR2 FQNEAQ (reference sequence). Trimming took 1 base from V and 7 from J; bases not matched to a gene: 2. The CDR3 sequence is CASSLGTGSEKLFF. The DNA for the CDR3 is TGTGCCAGCAGCTTAGGGACAGGGAGTGAAAAACTGTTTTTT.

The chain recombines TRBV19 with TRBJ1-5, with D tentatively TRBD1 (5 bases). Trimming stripped 5 bases from V and 11 bases from J, with 19 bases between. Germline values: CDR1 LNHDA, CDR2 SQIVND (reference sequence). CDR3 length: 14 residues. In nucleotides, the CDR3 is TGTGCCAGTAGTGAAGGTCCCGGCGACAGCTCCCAGCATTTT. Its protein product is CASSEGPGDSSQHF.

The chain has TRBV27 and TRBJ1-2; TRBD1 matches at 7 bases. The J segment lost 8 bases and the V segment lost 4 bases, leaving 7 bases of the junction unmatched. Germline assignment: CDR1 MNHEY and CDR2 SMNVEV (reference sequence). CDR3 length equals 13 residues. The CDR3 region has the DNA TGTGCCAGCAGTTGGAGGGCAGGGGGAGGCTACACCTTC. It specifies CASSWRAGGGYTF.

The chain has TRBV9 and TRBJ1-1; a possible D gene is TRBD1 (5 bases). This CDR3 comprises 16 residues. Trimming removed 0 bases at V and 7 bases at J, with 19 bases between. Germline-derived CDR1 and CDR2 are SGDLS and YYNGEE. CDR3 in DNA: TGTGCCAGCAGCGTAGTTTGGGGGGTCATGCAGGGTGAAGCTTTCTTT. It is translated as CASSVVWGVMQGEAFF.

This chain uses TRBV5-4 with TRBJ2-2, with D maybe TRBD1 (6 bases). The V end was cut by 2 bases, the J end by 5 bases, with 13 bases between. The CDR3 length is 15 residues. The V gene's germline CDR1 is SGHNT and CDR2 YYREEE (reference sequence). CDR3 amino acids: CASSFGQPDTGELFF. In DNA form, the CDR3 reads TGTGCCAGCAGCTTTGGACAGCCCGATACCGGGGAGCTGTTTTTT.

This rearrangement joins TRBV30 to TRBJ2-5, with D maybe TRBD1 (6 bases). The CDR3 runs 13 residues. Germline loops: CDR1 GTSNPN, CDR2 SVGIG (reference sequence). The V end was cut by 3 bases, the J end by 7 bases, with 15 bases between. The CDR3 is CAWREQGGMTQYF. DNA for the CDR3: TGTGCCTGGAGGGAACAGGGTGGGATGACCCAGTACTTC. Full variable domain (outside the CDR3, taken from reference TRBV30 and TRBJ2-5): SQTIHQWPATLVQPVGSPLSLECTVEGTSNPNLYWYRQAAGRGLQLLFYSVGIGQISSEVPQNLSASRPQDRQFILSSKKLLLSDSGFYLCAWREQGGMTQYFGPGTRLLVL.

The chain links TRBV19 to TRBJ1-1; a weak D match, TRBD1 (5 bases). This CDR3 has 14 residues. V lost 3 bases and J 4 bases, leaving 12 bases between the germline ends. Per germline, CDR1 LNHDA and CDR2 SQIVND (reference sequence). CDR3 protein: CASSMQGQSTEAFF. In nucleotides, the CDR3 is TGTGCCAGTAGTATGCAGGGCCAGAGCACTGAAGCTTTCTTT.